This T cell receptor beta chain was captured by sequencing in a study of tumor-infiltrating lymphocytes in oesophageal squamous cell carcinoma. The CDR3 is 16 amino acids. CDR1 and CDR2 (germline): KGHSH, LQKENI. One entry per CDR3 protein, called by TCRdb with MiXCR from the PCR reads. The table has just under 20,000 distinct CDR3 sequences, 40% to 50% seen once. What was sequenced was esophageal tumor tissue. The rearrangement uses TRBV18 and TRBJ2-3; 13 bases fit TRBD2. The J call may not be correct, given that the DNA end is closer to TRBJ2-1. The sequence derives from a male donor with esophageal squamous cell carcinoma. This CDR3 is CASSPVGLAGLNEQFF. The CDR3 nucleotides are TGTGCCAGCTCACCGGTGGGACTAGCGGGGCTAAATGAGCAGTTCTTC.